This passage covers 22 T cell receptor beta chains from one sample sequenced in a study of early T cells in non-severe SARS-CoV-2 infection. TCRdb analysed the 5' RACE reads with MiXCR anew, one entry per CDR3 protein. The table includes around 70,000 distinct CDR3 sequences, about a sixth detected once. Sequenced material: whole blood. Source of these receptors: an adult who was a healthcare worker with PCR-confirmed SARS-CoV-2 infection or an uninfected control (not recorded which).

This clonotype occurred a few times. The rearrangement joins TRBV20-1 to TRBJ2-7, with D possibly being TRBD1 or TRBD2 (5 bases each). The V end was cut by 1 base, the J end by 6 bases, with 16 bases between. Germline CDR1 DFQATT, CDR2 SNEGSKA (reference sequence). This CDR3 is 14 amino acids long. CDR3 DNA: TGCAGTGCTAGAGCCTGGGACCCCAAGGGCGAGCAGTACTTC. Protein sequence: CSARAWDPKGEQYF.

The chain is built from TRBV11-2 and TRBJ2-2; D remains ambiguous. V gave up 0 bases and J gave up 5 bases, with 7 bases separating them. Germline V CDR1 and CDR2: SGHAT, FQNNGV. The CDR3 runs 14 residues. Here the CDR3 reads CASSLDRKTGELFF. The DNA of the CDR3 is TGTGCCAGCAGCTTAGATCGGAAGACCGGGGAGCTGTTTTTT.

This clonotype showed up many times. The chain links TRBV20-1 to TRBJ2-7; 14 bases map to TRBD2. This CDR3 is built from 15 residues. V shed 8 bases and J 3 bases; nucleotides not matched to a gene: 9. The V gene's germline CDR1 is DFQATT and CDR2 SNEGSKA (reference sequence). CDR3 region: CSPGLAGGTYYEQYF. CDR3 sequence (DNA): TGCAGTCCCGGACTAGCGGGAGGAACCTACTACGAGCAGTACTTC.

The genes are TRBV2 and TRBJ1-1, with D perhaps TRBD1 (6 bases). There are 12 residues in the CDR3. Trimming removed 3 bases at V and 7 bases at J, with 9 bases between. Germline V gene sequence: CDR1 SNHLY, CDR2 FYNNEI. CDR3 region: CASSDDRHEAFF. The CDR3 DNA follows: TGTGCCAGCAGTGACGACAGGCATGAAGCTTTCTTT.

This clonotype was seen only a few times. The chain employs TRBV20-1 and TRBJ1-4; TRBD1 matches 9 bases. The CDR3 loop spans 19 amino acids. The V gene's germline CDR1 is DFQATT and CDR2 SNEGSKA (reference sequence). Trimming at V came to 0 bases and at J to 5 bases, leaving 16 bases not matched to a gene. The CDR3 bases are TGCAGTGCTAGAGATAGGGTGGACAGGGGTCACCGGGAAAATGAAAAACTGTTTTTT. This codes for CSARDRVDRGHRENEKLFF.

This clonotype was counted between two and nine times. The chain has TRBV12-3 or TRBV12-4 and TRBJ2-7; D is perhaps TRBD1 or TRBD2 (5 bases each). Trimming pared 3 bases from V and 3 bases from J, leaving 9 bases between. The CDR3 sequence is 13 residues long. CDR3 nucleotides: TGTGCCAGCAGTTTTGGGGGAGTCTACGAGCAGTACTTC. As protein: CASSFGGVYEQYF.

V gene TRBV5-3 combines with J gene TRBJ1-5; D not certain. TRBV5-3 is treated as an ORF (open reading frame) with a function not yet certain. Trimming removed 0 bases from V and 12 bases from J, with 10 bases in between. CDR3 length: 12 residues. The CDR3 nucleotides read TGTGCCAGAAGCTTGGAGGGCAGTAGCCAGCATTTT. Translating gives CARSLEGSSQHF.

CDR3 nucleotides: TGTGCCAGCAGCCGTGCTCCAGGGGGGGGCTCAGATACGCAGTATTTT. This encodes CASSRAPGGGSDTQYF. The chain carries TRBV7-9 and TRBJ2-3, with D possibly being TRBD1 or TRBD2 (7 bases each). The CDR3 is made up of 16 amino acids. Between the trimmed V and J ends, which lost 5 bases and 4 bases, there was a span of 19 bases. Germline V CDR1 and CDR2: SEHNR, FQNEAQ (reference sequence). Using reference TRBV7-9 and TRBJ2-3 for the parts outside the CDR3, the full variable domain is DTGVSQNPRHKITKRGQNVTFRCDPISEHNRLYWYRQTLGQGPEFLTYFQNEAQLEKSRLLSDRFSAERPKGSFSTLEIQRTEQGDSAMYLCASSRAPGGGSDTQYFGPGTRLTVL.

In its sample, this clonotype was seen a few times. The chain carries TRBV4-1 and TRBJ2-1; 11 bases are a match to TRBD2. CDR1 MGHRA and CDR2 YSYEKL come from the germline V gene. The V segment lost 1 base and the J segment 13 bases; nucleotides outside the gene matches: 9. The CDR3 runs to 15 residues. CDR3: CASSQVYGSGGAQFF. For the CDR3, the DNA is TGCGCCAGCAGCCAAGTCTATGGTAGCGGGGGGGCACAGTTCTTC.

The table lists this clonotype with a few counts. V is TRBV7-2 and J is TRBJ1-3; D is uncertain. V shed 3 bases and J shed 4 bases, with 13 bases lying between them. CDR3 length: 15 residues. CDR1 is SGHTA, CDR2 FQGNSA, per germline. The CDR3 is CASSFGARLGNTIYF. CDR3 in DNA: TGTGCCAGCAGCTTCGGTGCTCGCCTGGGAAACACCATATATTTT.

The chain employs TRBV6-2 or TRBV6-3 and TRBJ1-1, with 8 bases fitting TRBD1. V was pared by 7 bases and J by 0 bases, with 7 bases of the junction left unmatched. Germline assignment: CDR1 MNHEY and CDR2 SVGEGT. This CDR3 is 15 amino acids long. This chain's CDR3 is CASTPGTGLNTEAFF. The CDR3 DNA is TGTGCCAGCACTCCCGGGACAGGCTTGAACACTGAAGCTTTCTTT.

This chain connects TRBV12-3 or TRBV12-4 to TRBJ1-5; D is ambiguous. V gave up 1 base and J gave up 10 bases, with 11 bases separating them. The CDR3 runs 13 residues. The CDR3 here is CASSLGGGEPQHF. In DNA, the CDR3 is TGTGCCAGCAGTTTAGGCGGAGGTGAACCCCAGCATTTT.

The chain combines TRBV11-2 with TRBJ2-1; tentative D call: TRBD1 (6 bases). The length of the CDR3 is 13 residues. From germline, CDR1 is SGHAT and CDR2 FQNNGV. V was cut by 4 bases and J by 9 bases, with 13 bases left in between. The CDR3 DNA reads TGTGCCAGCAGCTCAGGGGCGTTGAGTGAGCAGTTCTTC. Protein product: CASSSGALSEQFF.

The CDR3 sequence is CSVVLAKNIQYF. CDR3 DNA sequence: TGCAGCGTTGTCTTAGCCAAAAACATTCAGTACTTC. V usage is TRBV29-1 and J usage is TRBJ2-4; D unclear. V was cut by 4 bases and J by 0 bases, with 4 bases left in between. The CDR3 consists of 12 residues. In germline, CDR1 is SQVTM, CDR2 ANQGSEA.

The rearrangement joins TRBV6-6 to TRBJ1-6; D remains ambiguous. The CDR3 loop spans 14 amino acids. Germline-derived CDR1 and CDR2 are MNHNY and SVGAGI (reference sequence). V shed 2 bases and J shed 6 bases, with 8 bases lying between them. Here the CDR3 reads CASSYKGGNSPLHF. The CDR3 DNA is TGTGCCAGCAGTTACAAGGGCGGTAATTCACCCCTCCACTTT.

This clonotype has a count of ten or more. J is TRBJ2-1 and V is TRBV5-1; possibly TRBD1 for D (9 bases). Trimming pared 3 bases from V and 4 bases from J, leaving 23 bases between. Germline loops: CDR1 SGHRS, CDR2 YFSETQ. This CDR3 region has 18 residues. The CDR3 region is CASSSHRGQSGGYNEQFF. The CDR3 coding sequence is TGCGCCAGCAGCTCCCACAGGGGGCAGAGCGGGGGATACAATGAGCAGTTCTTC.

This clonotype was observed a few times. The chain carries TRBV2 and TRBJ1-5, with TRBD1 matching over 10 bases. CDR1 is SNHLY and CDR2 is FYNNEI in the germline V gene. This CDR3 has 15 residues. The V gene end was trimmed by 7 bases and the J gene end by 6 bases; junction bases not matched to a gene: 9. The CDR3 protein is CASTTDRGRGQPQHF. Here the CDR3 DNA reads TGTGCCAGCACCACCGACAGGGGGCGCGGTCAGCCCCAGCATTTT.

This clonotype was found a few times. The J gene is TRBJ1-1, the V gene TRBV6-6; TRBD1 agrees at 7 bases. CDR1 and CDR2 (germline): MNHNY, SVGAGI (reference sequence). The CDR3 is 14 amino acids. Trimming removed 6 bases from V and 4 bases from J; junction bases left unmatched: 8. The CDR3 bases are TGTGCCAGCAGCCCCCGAGGGACAGCCACTGAAGCTTTCTTT. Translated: CASSPRGTATEAFF.

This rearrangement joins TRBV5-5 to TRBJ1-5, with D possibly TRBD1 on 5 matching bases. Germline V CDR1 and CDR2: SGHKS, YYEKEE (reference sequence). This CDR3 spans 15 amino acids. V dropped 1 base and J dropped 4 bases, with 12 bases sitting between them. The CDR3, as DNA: TGTGCCAGCAGCTTGAGTGGGGCAGGTAATCAGCCCCAGCATTTT. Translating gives CASSLSGAGNQPQHF. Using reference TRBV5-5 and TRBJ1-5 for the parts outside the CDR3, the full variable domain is DAGVTQSPTHLIKTRGQQVTLRCSPISGHKSVSWYQQVLGQGPQFIFQYYEKEERGRGNFPDRFSARQFPNYSSELNVNALLLGDSALYLCASSLSGAGNQPQHFGDGTRLSIL.

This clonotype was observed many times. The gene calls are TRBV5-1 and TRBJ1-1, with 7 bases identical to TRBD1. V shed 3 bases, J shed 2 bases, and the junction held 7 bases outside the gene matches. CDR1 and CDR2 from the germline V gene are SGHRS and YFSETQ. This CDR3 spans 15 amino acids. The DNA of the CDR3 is TGCGCCAGCAGCTACCGGGACAGAAAAAACACTGAAGCTTTCTTT. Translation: CASSYRDRKNTEAFF.

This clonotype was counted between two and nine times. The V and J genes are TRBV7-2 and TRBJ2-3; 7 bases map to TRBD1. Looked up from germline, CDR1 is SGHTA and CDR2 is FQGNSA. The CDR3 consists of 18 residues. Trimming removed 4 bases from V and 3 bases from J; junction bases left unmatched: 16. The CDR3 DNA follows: TGTGCCAGCAGCTCCCCTGGACAGGCCCTCATGTGGACAGATACGCAGTATTTT. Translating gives CASSSPGQALMWTDTQYF. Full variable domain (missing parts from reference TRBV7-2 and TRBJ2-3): GAGVSQSPSNKVTEKGKDVELRCDPISGHTALYWYRQSLGQGLEFLIYFQGNSAPDKSGLPSDRFSAERTGGSVSTLTIQRTQQEDSAVYLCASSSPGQALMWTDTQYFGPGTRLTVL.

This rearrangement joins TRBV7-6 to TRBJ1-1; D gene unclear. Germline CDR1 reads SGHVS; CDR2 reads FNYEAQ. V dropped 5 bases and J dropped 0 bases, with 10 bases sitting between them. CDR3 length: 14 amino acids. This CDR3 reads CASSPQYVNTEAFF. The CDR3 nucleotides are TGTGCCAGCAGCCCCCAGTACGTGAACACTGAAGCTTTCTTT.